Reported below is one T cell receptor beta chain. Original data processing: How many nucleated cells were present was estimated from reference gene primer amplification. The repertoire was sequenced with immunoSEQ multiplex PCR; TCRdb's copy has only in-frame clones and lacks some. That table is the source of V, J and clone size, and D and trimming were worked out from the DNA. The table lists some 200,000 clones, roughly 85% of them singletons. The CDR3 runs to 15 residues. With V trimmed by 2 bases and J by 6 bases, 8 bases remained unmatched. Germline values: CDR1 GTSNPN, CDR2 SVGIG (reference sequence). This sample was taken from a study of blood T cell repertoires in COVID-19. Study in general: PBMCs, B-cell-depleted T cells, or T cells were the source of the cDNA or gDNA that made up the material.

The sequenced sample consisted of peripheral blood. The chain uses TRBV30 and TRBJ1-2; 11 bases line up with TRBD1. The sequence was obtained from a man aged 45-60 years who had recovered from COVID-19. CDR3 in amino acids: CAWSSKRDRGDGYTF. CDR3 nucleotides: TGTGCCTGGAGTTCGAAACGGGACAGGGGGGATGGCTACACCTTC.